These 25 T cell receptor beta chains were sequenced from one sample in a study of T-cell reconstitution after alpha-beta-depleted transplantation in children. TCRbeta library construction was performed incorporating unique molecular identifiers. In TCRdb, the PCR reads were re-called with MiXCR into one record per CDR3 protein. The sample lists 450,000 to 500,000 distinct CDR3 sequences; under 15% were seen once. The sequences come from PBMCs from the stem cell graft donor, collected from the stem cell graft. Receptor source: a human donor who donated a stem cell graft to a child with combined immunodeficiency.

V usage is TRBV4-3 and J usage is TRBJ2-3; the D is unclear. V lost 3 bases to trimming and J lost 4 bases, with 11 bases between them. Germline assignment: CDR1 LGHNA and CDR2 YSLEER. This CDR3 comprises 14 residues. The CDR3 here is CASSQGRAPDTQYF. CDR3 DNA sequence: TGCGCCAGCAGCCAGGGCCGAGCGCCAGATACGCAGTATTTT.

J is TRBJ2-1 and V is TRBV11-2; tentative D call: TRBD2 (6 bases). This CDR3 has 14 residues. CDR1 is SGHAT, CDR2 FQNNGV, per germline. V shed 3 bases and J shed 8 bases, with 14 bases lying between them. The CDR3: CASSLRDPGDEQFF. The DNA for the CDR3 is TGTGCCAGCAGCTTGCGGGACCCTGGGGATGAGCAGTTCTTC. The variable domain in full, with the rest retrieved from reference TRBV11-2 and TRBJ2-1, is EAGVAQSPRYKIIEKRQSVAFWCNPISGHATLYWYQQILGQGPKLLIQFQNNGVVDDSQLPKDRFSAERLKGVDSTLKIQPAKLEDSAVYLCASSLRDPGDEQFFGPGTRLTVL.

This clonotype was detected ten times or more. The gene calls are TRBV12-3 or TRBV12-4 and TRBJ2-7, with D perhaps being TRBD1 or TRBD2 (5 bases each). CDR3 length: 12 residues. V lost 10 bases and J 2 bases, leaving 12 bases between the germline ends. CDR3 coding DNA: TGTGCCACCTCGTGGGGGACCTACGAGCAGTACTTC. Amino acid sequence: CATSWGTYEQYF.

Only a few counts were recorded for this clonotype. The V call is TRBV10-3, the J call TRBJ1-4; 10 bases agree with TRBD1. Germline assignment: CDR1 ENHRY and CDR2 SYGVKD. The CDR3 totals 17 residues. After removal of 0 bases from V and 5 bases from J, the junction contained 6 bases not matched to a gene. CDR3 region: CAISESGQGRLNEKLFF. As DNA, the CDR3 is TGTGCCATCAGTGAGTCGGGACAGGGGCGACTAAATGAAAAACTGTTTTTT.

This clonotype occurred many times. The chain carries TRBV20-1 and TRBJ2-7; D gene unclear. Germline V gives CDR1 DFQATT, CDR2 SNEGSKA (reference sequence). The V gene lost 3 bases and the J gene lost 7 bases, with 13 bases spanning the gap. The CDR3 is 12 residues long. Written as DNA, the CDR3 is TGCAGTGCTAGCATCCTAAACTATGAGCAGTACTTC. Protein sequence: CSASILNYEQYF.

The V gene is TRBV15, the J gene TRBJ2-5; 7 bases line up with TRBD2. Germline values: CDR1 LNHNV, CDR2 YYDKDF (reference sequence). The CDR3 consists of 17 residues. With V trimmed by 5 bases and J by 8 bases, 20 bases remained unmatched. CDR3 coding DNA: TGTGCCACCAGCTTCGGTGGGAGTGGGCTGGCGGGGGAAACCCAGTACTTC. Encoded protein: CATSFGGSGLAGETQYF.

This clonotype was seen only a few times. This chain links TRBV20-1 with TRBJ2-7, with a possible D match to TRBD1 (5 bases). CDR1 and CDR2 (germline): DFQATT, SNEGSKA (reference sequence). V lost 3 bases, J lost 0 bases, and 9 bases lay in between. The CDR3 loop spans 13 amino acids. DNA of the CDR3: TGCAGTGCTAGGGAGACAGCCTCCTACGAGCAGTACTTC. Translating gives CSARETASYEQYF.

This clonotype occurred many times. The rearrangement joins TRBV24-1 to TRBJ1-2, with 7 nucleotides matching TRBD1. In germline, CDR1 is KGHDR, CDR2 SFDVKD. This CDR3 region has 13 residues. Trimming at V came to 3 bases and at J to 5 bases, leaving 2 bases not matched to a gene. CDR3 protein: CATSDQGGYGYTF. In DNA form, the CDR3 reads TGTGCCACCAGTGATCAGGGGGGATATGGCTACACCTTC.

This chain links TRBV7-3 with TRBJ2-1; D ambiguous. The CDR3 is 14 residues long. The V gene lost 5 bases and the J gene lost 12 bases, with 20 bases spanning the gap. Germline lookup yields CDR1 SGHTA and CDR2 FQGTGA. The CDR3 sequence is CASSPSAAAARQFF. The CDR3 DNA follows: TGTGCCAGCAGCCCATCTGCCGCAGCCGCGCGGCAGTTCTTC.

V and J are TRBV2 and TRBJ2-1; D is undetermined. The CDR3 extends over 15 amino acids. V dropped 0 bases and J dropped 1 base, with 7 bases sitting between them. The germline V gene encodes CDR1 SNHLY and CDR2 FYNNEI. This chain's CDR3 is CASSEAMGSYNEQFF. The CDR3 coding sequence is TGTGCCAGCAGTGAAGCTATGGGTTCCTACAATGAGCAGTTCTTC.

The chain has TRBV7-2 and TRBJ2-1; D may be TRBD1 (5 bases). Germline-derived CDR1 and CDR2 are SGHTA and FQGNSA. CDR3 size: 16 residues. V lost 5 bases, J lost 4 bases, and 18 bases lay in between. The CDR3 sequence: CASSVHQVGPYNEQFF. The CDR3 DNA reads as TGTGCCAGCAGCGTTCATCAAGTGGGGCCGTACAATGAGCAGTTCTTC. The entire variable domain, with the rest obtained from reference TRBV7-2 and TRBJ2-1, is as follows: GAGVSQSPSNKVTEKGKDVELRCDPISGHTALYWYRQSLGQGLEFLIYFQGNSAPDKSGLPSDRFSAERTGGSVSTLTIQRTQQEDSAVYLCASSVHQVGPYNEQFFGPGTRLTVL.

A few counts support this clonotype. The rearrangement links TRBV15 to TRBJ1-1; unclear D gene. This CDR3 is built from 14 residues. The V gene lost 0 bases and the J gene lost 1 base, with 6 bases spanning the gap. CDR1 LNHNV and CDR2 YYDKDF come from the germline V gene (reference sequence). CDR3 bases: TGTGCCACCAGCAGAGACACGGAGAACACTGAAGCTTTCTTT. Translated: CATSRDTENTEAFF.

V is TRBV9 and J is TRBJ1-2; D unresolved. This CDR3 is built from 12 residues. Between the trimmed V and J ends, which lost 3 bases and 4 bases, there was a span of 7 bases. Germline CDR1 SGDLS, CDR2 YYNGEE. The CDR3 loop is CASSGRAYGYTF. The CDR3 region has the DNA TGTGCCAGCAGCGGACGGGCCTATGGCTACACCTTC.

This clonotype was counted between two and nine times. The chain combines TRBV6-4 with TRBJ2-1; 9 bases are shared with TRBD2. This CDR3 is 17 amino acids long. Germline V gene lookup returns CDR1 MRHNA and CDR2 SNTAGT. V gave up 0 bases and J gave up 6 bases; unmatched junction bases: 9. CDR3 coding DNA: TGTGCCAGCAGTGACTCGGGACTAGCATCATCCGTCAATGAGCAGTTCTTC. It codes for CASSDSGLASSVNEQFF.

The CDR3, as DNA: TGTGCCAGCAGTTTTAGGGGTTCACCCCTCCACTTT. It specifies CASSFRGSPLHF. This chain links TRBV27 with TRBJ1-6; D possibly corresponds to TRBD1 (5 bases). This CDR3 contains 12 residues. The V and J ends lost 3 bases and 9 bases respectively, with 6 bases between them. Germline V lookup: CDR1 MNHEY, CDR2 SMNVEV (reference sequence).

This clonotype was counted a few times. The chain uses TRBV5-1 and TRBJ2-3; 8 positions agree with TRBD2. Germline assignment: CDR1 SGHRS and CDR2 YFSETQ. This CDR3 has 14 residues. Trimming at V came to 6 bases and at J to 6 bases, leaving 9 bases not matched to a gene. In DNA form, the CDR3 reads TGCGCCAGCAATGCGGCGGGAGGAGGGGATACGCAGTATTTT. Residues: CASNAAGGGDTQYF.

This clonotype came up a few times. CDR3 nucleotides: TGCAGCTTGGGACAGGGGATTACAGATACGCAGTATTTT. It translates to CSLGQGITDTQYF. The genes are TRBV29-1 and TRBJ2-3, with 10 bases identical to TRBD1. This CDR3 is 13 amino acids long. The junction had 5 bases not matched to a gene; V was cut back by 8 bases and J by 3 bases. CDR1 and CDR2 from the germline V gene are SQVTM and ANQGSEA.

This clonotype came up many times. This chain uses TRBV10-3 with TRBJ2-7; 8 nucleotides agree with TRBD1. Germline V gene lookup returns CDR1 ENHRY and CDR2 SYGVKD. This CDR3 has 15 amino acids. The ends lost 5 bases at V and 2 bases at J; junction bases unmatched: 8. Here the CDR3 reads CAISPGQGRAYEQYF. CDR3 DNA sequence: TGTGCCATCAGTCCAGGACAGGGACGGGCCTACGAGCAGTACTTC.

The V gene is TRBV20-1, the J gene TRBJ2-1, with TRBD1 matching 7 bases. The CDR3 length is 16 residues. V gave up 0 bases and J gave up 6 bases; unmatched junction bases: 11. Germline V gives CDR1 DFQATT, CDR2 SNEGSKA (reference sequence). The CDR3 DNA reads TGCAGTGCTAGAGATTACCGCCAGGGGGATGGCAATGAGCAGTTCTTC. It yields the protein CSARDYRQGDGNEQFF.

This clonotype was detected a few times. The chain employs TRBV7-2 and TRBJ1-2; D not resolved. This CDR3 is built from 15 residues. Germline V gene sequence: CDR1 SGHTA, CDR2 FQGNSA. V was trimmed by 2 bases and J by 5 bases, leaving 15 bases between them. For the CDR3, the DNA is TGTGCCAGCAGCTTAAGCACGACCCAAAATTATGGCTACACCTTC. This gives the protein CASSLSTTQNYGYTF.

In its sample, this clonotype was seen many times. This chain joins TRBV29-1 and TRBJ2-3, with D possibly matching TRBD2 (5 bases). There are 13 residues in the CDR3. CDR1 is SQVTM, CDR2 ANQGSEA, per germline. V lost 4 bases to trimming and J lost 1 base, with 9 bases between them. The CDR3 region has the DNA TGCAGCGTTGTGGTTAGCGGCACAGATACGCAGTATTTT. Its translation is CSVVVSGTDTQYF.

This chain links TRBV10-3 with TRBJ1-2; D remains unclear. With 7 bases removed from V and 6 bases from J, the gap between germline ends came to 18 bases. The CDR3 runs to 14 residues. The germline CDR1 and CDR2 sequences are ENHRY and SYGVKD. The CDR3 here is CAIKGPAALNGYTF. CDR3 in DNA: TGTGCCATCAAAGGGCCGGCAGCCTTAAATGGCTACACCTTC.

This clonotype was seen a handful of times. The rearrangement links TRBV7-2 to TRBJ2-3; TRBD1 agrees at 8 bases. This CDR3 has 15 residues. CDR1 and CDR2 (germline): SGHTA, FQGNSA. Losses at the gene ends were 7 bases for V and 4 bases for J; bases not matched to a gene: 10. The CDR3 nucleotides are TGTGCCAGCACCTTGACAGGGGAAGGGGCAGATACGCAGTATTTT. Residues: CASTLTGEGADTQYF. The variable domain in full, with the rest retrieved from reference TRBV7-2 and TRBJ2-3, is GAGVSQSPSNKVTEKGKDVELRCDPISGHTALYWYRQSLGQGLEFLIYFQGNSAPDKSGLPSDRFSAERTGGSVSTLTIQRTQQEDSAVYLCASTLTGEGADTQYFGPGTRLTVL.

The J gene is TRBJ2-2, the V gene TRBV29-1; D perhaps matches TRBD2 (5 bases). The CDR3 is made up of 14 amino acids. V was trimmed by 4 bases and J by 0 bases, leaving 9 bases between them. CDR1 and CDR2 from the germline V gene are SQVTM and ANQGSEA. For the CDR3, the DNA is TGCAGCGTTGCTAGGAGGTCGAACACCGGGGAGCTGTTTTTT. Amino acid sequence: CSVARRSNTGELFF.

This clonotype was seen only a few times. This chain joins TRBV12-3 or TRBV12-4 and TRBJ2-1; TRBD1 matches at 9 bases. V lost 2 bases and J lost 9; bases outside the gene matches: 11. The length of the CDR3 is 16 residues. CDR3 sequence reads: CASSLSGTGLGSEQFF. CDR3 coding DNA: TGTGCCAGCAGTTTAAGCGGGACAGGGCTAGGATCTGAGCAGTTCTTC.